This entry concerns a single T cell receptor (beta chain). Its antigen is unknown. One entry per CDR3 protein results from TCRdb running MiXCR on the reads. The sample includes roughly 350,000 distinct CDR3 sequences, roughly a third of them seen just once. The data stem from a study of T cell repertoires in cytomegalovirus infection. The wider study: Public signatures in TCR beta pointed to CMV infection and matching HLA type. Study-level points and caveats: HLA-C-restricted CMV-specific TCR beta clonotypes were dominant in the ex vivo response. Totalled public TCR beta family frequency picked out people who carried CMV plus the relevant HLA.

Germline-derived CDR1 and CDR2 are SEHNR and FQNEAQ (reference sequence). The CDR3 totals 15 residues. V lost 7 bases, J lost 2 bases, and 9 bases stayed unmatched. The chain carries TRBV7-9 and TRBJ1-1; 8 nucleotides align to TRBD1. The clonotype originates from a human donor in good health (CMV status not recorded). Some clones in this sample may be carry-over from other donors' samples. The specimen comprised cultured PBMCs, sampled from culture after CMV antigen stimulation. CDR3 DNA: TGTGCCAGCACCATTTCCGGGACAGGAAACACTGAAGCTTTCTTT. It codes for CASTISGTGNTEAFF.